One and the same sample provided the 14 T cell receptor beta chains below, sequenced in a study of shared clonotypes between healthy human individuals. The assay was immunoSEQ multiplex PCR, and TCRdb's table has in-frame clones only and misses some. This table holds 2 million to 2.5 million clones, 90% to 95% found once. The sequencing input was naive CD4+ T cells from PBMCs. Specified subset: CD45RA+ positively selected. Source of these receptors: a man between 18 and 29 years old in good health. Some clones in this sample may be carry-over from other donors' samples.

The rearrangement uses TRBV4-2 and TRBJ2-1, with D possibly being TRBD2 (6 bases). V was pared by 0 bases and J by 4 bases, with 10 bases between. The CDR3 length is 15 residues. In germline, CDR1 is LGHNA, CDR2 YNFKEQ. CDR3: CASSQDRDSYNEQFF. The CDR3 region has the DNA TGTGCCAGCAGCCAAGATCGGGACTCTTACAATGAGCAGTTCTTC.

The chain joins TRBV18 to TRBJ1-1, with D unresolved. The V and J ends lost 0 bases and 10 bases respectively, with 15 bases between them. Germline values: CDR1 KGHSH, CDR2 LQKENI. This CDR3 contains 14 residues. CDR3 bases: TGTGCCAGCTCACCACCTGACAAAACTGCCCCAGCTTTCTTT. Residues: CASSPPDKTAPAFF.

V usage is TRBV4-2 and J usage is TRBJ2-1; D gene ambiguous. Germline V lookup: CDR1 LGHNA, CDR2 YNFKEQ. The CDR3 has 14 amino acids. V lost 1 base to trimming and J lost 11 bases, with 15 bases between them. CDR3 in DNA: TGTGCCAGCAGCCAAGGGAGCCTCGAGACTCAGCAGTTCTTC. Translated, it gives CASSQGSLETQQFF.

The rearrangement joins TRBV6-6 to TRBJ1-4, with 9 bases aligning to TRBD1. The CDR3 consists of 14 residues. V lost 6 bases, J lost 14 bases, and 13 bases stayed unmatched. Germline V gene sequence: CDR1 MNHNY, CDR2 SVGAGI (reference sequence). DNA for the CDR3: TGTGCCAGCAGGCTCGCGGCTGGGACAGGGATTCTGTTTTTT. It is translated as CASRLAAGTGILFF.

The chain combines TRBV7-6 with TRBJ2-1; 11 bases match TRBD2. After removal of 4 bases from V and 4 bases from J, the junction contained 9 bases not matched to a gene. In germline, CDR1 is SGHVS, CDR2 FNYEAQ. This CDR3 spans 17 amino acids. The CDR3 loop reads CASSSVIAGGSYNEQFF. As DNA, the CDR3 is TGTGCCAGCAGCTCAGTAATAGCGGGAGGGTCGTACAATGAGCAGTTCTTC.

The chain uses TRBV5-4 and TRBJ2-5, with D maybe TRBD2 (5 bases). Trimming left V 4 bases short and J 2 bases short, with 15 bases between. Germline V gene sequence: CDR1 SGHNT, CDR2 YYREEE (reference sequence). The CDR3 consists of 15 residues. The CDR3 DNA reads as TGTGCCAGCAGCCTACAAGCCAGGACTCAAGAGACCCAGTACTTC. This sequence encodes CASSLQARTQETQYF.

Concerning this clone itself: The sample holds other DNA sequences that translate to the same CDR3. The V and J genes are TRBV27 and TRBJ2-6; D is uncertain. CDR3 length: 14 amino acids. Germline assignment: CDR1 MNHEY and CDR2 SMNVEV (reference sequence). V was trimmed by 3 bases and J by 0 bases, leaving 3 bases between them. The DNA for the CDR3 is TGTGCCAGCAGTTTTAGCTCTGGGGCCAACGTCCTGACTTTC. Its protein is CASSFSSGANVLTF.

V and J are TRBV10-3 and TRBJ1-5, with no clear D. The germline V gene encodes CDR1 ENHRY and CDR2 SYGVKD. The ends were cut back, 4 bases at V and 4 bases at J, with 8 bases in the middle. The CDR3 has 13 amino acids. The CDR3 loop is CAISVGGNQPQHF. DNA of the CDR3: TGTGCCATCAGTGTGGGAGGAAATCAGCCCCAGCATTTT.

The chain carries TRBV7-2 and TRBJ1-3; no reliable D call. V was cut by 3 bases and J by 0 bases, with 9 bases left in between. The CDR3 has 15 residues. Germline loops: CDR1 SGHTA, CDR2 FQGNSA. CDR3 in amino acids: CASSFTYRSGNTIYF. As DNA, the CDR3 is TGTGCCAGCAGCTTCACTTACCGCTCTGGAAACACCATATATTTT.

The V call is TRBV4-2, the J call TRBJ2-7; the D gene is possibly TRBD1 (6 bases). The CDR3 is 15 residues long. V lost 1 base and J 2 bases, leaving 12 bases between the germline ends. CDR1 is LGHNA, CDR2 YNFKEQ, per germline. CDR3 in DNA: TGTGCCAGCAGCCAAGTTCAGGGGCCGACCTACGAGCAGTACTTC. It translates to CASSQVQGPTYEQYF.

The rearrangement links TRBV5-6 to TRBJ2-3; D not resolved. The CDR3 has 12 residues. Trimming removed 1 base from V and 7 bases from J, with 7 bases in between. Germline CDR1 SGHDT, CDR2 YYEEEE. CDR3 region: CASSLRVYTQYF. As DNA, the CDR3 is TGTGCCAGCAGCTTGCGGGTTTATACGCAGTATTTT. Drawing the rest from reference TRBV5-6 and TRBJ2-3, the complete variable domain is DAGVTQSPTHLIKTRGQQVTLRCSPKSGHDTVSWYQQALGQGPQFIFQYYEEEERQRGNFPDRFSGHQFPNYSSELNVNALLLGDSALYLCASSLRVYTQYFGPGTRLTVL.

The rearrangement links TRBV18 to TRBJ1-1; no clear D gene. Deletions cut 3 bases from V and 0 bases from J, with 14 bases between. The CDR3 totals 16 residues. Germline V CDR1 and CDR2: KGHSH, LQKENI. CDR3 nucleotides: TGTGCCAGCTCACCTCTCTTAAGTCCCATGAACACTGAAGCTTTCTTT. It yields the protein CASSPLLSPMNTEAFF.

Turning to this clone: At the DNA level, this CDR3 is encoded by other sequences in the same sample as well. This rearrangement joins TRBV19 to TRBJ1-5, with 8 bases that match TRBD1. After removal of 5 bases from V and 2 bases from J, the junction contained 5 bases not matched to a gene. This CDR3 region has 15 residues. CDR1 LNHDA and CDR2 SQIVND come from the germline V gene (reference sequence). The CDR3 DNA sequence: TGTGCCAGTAGTGCTACAGGGGGGGGCAATCAGCCCCAGCATTTT. Translating it yields CASSATGGGNQPQHF. The variable domain in full, with the rest retrieved from reference TRBV19 and TRBJ1-5, is DGGITQSPKYLFRKEGQNVTLSCEQNLNHDAMYWYRQDPGQGLRLIYYSQIVNDFQKGDIAEGYSVSREKKESFPLTVTSAQKNPTAFYLCASSATGGGNQPQHFGDGTRLSIL.

This clone was counted between two and nine times. The chain has TRBV7-8 and TRBJ1-2; D gene unclear. Trimming pared 3 bases from V and 4 bases from J, leaving 15 bases between. Per germline, CDR1 SGHVS and CDR2 FQNEAQ. This CDR3 contains 15 residues. The CDR3 is CASSLTRQYSYGYTF. CDR3 coding DNA: TGTGCCAGCAGCTTGACACGACAATACTCCTATGGCTACACCTTC.